This T cell receptor (beta chain) was profiled in a study of T cell responses to AZD1222 COVID-19 vaccine. Concerning this clone itself: Its cognate antigen is unknown.

Timing groups of about 4 and about 12 weeks for second doses were pooled. Study-wide findings and caveats: Along spike, vaccine-associated CD4 TCRs were found throughout, with dominance at 160-218 and 743-854. Clonal diversity may have been underestimated in mostly white British donors.

Method: immunoSEQ multiplex PCR; TCRdb's copy keeps in-frame clones and lacks some. The table has fewer than 120,000 clones, just under 95% seen once; the top ten hold 2% to 3%. V dropped 8 bases and J dropped 5; count of bases not matched to a gene: 11. CDR3 size: 14 residues. CDR1 MGHDK and CDR2 SYGVNS come from the germline V gene. The sample here was peripheral blood, taken 28 days after the second AZD1222 dose. The sequence was collected from an adult who received the AZD1222 COVID-19 vaccine. This chain links TRBV25-1 with TRBJ2-7; TRBD1 aligns across 8 bases. CDR3 amino acids: CASVRGTGAHEQYF. The CDR3 nucleotides read TGTGCCAGCGTGAGGGGGACAGGTGCCCACGAGCAGTACTTC.